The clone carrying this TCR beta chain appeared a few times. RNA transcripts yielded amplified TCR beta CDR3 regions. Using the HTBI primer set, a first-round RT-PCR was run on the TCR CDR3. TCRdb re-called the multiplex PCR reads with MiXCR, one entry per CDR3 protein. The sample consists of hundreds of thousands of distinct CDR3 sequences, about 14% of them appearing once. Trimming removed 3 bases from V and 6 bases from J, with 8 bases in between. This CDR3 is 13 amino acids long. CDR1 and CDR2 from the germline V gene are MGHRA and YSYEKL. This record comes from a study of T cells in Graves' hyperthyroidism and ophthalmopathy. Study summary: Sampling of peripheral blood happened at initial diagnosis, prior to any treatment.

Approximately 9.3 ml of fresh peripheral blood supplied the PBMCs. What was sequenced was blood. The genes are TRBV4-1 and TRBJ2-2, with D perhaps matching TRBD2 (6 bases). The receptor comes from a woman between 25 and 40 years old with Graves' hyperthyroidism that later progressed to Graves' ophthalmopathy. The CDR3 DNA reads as TGCGCCAGCAGCCACAGGGACTCCGGGGAGCTGTTTTTT. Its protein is CASSHRDSGELFF.